The 28 T cell receptor beta chains presented below share a single source sample, sequenced in a study of neurological immune-mediated disorders. One entry per CDR3 protein results from TCRdb running MiXCR on the 5' RACE reads. The repertoire holds about 32,000 distinct CDR3 sequences, with around 4% as singletons. The material sequenced was PBMCs. The source of these receptors is a man under 40 with multiple sclerosis.

There are many counts of this clonotype. The V call is TRBV6-5, the J call TRBJ2-2, with 7 bases fitting TRBD1. In germline, CDR1 is MNHEY, CDR2 SVGAGI. CDR3 length equals 14 residues. J was trimmed by 4 bases and V by 6 bases; bases with no gene match: 5. CDR3 region: CASRLTGATGELFF. DNA for the CDR3: TGTGCCAGCAGACTTACAGGGGCCACCGGGGAGCTGTTTTTT.

This clonotype was seen at least ten times. The chain joins TRBV5-1 to TRBJ2-5, with 10 bases that match TRBD2. Germline CDR1 reads SGHRS; CDR2 reads YFSETQ. Losses at the gene ends were 4 bases for V and 9 bases for J; bases not matched to a gene: 15. This CDR3 is 16 amino acids long. DNA for the CDR3: TGCGCCAGCAGCGGTCCGGGACTAGCGAGGCCCCAGGCCCAGTACTTC. As protein: CASSGPGLARPQAQYF.

This clonotype occurred many times. The J gene is TRBJ1-2, the V gene TRBV9, with D perhaps matching TRBD1 (5 bases). Trimming stripped 2 bases from V and 8 bases from J, with 13 bases between. CDR3 length: 13 amino acids. Germline-derived CDR1 and CDR2 are SGDLS and YYNGEE. CDR3 amino acids: CASSVWDHVGYTF. The CDR3 nucleotides read TGTGCCAGCAGCGTCTGGGACCACGTGGGCTACACCTTC. Using reference TRBV9 and TRBJ1-2 for the parts outside the CDR3, the full variable domain is DSGVTQTPKHLITATGQRVTLRCSPRSGDLSVYWYQQSLDQGLQFLIQYYNGEERAKGNILERFSAQQFPDLHSELNLSSLELGDSALYFCASSVWDHVGYTFGSGTRLTVV.

This clonotype was recorded many times. The CDR3 nucleotides are TGTGCCAGCAGCGCCCGGGGGGCGGGGAATCAGCCCCAGCATTTT. Translation gives CASSARGAGNQPQHF. V is TRBV9 and J is TRBJ1-5, with a possible D match to TRBD1 (6 bases). This CDR3 contains 15 residues. V was trimmed by 3 bases and J by 4 bases, leaving 14 bases between them. From germline, CDR1 is SGDLS and CDR2 YYNGEE.

This clonotype was seen ten or more times. V usage is TRBV30 and J usage is TRBJ2-1; D remains ambiguous. V was shortened by 0 bases and J by 0 bases, with 12 bases between the two germline ends. Germline V gene lookup returns CDR1 GTSNPN and CDR2 SVGIG (reference sequence). The CDR3 is made up of 16 amino acids. The chain's CDR3 is CAWSVMGRYSYNEQFF. In nucleotides, the CDR3 is TGTGCCTGGAGTGTAATGGGCAGATACTCCTACAATGAGCAGTTCTTC.

The sample holds many counts of this clonotype. The chain links TRBV6-2 or TRBV6-3 to TRBJ2-3, with D possibly TRBD2 on 6 matching bases. The CDR3 covers 19 residues. CDR1 is MNHEY and CDR2 is SVGEGT in the germline V gene. V was shortened by 1 base and J by 5 bases, with 25 bases between the two germline ends. CDR3 region: CASSYYPGTLWDQGDTQYF. CDR3 bases: TGTGCCAGCAGTTACTATCCCGGGACTCTGTGGGACCAGGGAGATACGCAGTATTTT.

In its sample, this clonotype was seen many times. This chain joins TRBV2 and TRBJ2-2, with 7 bases matching TRBD2. Germline V CDR1 and CDR2: SNHLY, FYNNEI. The CDR3 length is 15 residues. Trimming cost V 6 bases and J 5 bases; bases outside gene matches: 9. This CDR3 reads CASSGRGYGTGELFF. DNA for the CDR3: TGTGCCAGCAGCGGGCGGGGGTACGGTACCGGGGAGCTGTTTTTT.

The rearrangement joins TRBV28 to TRBJ2-2; no firm D call. With 2 bases removed from V and 5 bases from J, the gap between germline ends came to 3 bases. CDR3 length: 12 residues. The germline V gene encodes CDR1 MDHEN and CDR2 SYDVKM. DNA of the CDR3: TGTGCCAGCAGTTTACAGACCGGGGAGCTGTTTTTT. Translated, it gives CASSLQTGELFF.

This clonotype was seen ten or more times. V gene TRBV28 combines with J gene TRBJ1-2; 9 bases match TRBD1. CDR1 is MDHEN, CDR2 SYDVKM, per germline. This CDR3 region has 15 residues. V lost 5 bases to trimming and J lost 2 bases; unmatched junction nucleotides: 6. This CDR3 is CASSLLGTGNYGYTF. CDR3 sequence (DNA): TGTGCCAGCAGTCTCCTTGGGACAGGGAACTATGGCTACACCTTC.

This clonotype was detected ten times or more. This chain's CDR3 is CASSDGTGIAQGYTF. In DNA form, the CDR3 reads TGTGCCAGCAGCGACGGTACAGGGATCGCTCAGGGCTACACCTTC. The V call is TRBV6-1, the J call TRBJ1-2, with D possibly TRBD1 on 6 matching bases. CDR1 and CDR2 (germline): MNHNS, SASEGT. V was cut by 6 bases and J by 8 bases, with 22 bases left in between. This CDR3 is built from 15 residues.

This clonotype was detected many times. The chain carries TRBV21-1 and TRBJ1-2; the table's D call of TRBD1 was not tested on the DNA. TRBV21-1 is assigned pseudogene status. The CDR3 is 13 residues long. The CDR3 bases are TGTGCCAGCAGGAACAGGGGTCCGGTTGGCTACACCTTC. Protein sequence: CASRNRGPVGYTF.

This clonotype was picked up many times. The chain uses TRBV20-1 and TRBJ1-2; the D gene is possibly TRBD1 (6 bases). The ends were cut back, 2 bases at V and 3 bases at J, with 13 bases in the middle. This CDR3 is built from 14 residues. Germline CDR1 reads DFQATT; CDR2 reads SNEGSKA (reference sequence). Here the CDR3 reads CSARWVRGDYGYTF. In DNA form, the CDR3 reads TGCAGTGCTAGATGGGTCAGGGGTGACTATGGCTACACCTTC.

J is TRBJ2-2 and V is TRBV10-3; a weak D match, TRBD2 (6 bases). The V end was cut by 4 bases, the J end by 6 bases, with 9 bases between. The CDR3 loop spans 13 amino acids. Germline-derived CDR1 and CDR2 are ENHRY and SYGVKD. CDR3 in DNA: TGTGCCATCAGTGCTTCGGGGGCCGGGGAGCTGTTTTTT. This codes for CAISASGAGELFF.

This clonotype was counted only a few times. The chain joins TRBV9 to TRBJ1-1; 7 nucleotides match TRBD1. V gave up 3 bases and J gave up 2 bases; unmatched junction bases: 4. CDR1 and CDR2 from the germline V gene are SGDLS and YYNGEE. The CDR3 sequence is 14 residues long. CDR3 in DNA: TGTGCCAGCAGCGAGTGGGACAGAAACACTGAAGCTTTCTTT. This translates into CASSEWDRNTEAFF.

Ten or more counts support this clonotype. The gene calls are TRBV10-3 and TRBJ2-2; D unresolved. V gave up 1 base and J gave up 4 bases, with 7 bases separating them. CDR3 length: 14 residues. Germline CDR1 is ENHRY and CDR2 is SYGVKD. The CDR3 is CAISEYPSTGELFF. The CDR3 region has the DNA TGTGCCATCAGTGAGTACCCCTCCACCGGGGAGCTGTTTTTT.

In its sample, this clonotype ranks as medium-sized. The chain's CDR3 is CASSQDRQLPGSIYF. DNA for the CDR3: TGCGCCAGCAGCCAAGATAGGCAATTGCCCGGCTCCATATATTTT. The J gene is TRBJ1-3, the V gene TRBV4-1; D call uncertain. Trimming removed 0 bases from V and 11 bases from J, with 17 bases in between. Germline V gene sequence: CDR1 MGHRA, CDR2 YSYEKL. The length of the CDR3 is 15 residues.

In its sample, this clonotype was seen a few times. V is TRBV12-3 or TRBV12-4 and J is TRBJ2-2; D gene ambiguous. V lost 4 bases, J lost 4 bases, and 7 bases lay in between. The CDR3 runs 13 residues. In DNA form, the CDR3 reads TGTGCCAGCAGTTCGGACGGCACCGGGGAGCTGTTTTTT. Amino acid sequence: CASSSDGTGELFF.

This clonotype was counted at least ten times. The chain is built from TRBV9 and TRBJ2-2; weak D call: TRBD1 (5 bases). Germline assignment: CDR1 SGDLS and CDR2 YYNGEE. Trimming took 3 bases from V and 1 from J, leaving 13 bases between them. The CDR3 sequence is 16 residues long. The CDR3 DNA follows: TGTGCCAGCAGCGGGTACGGCGGACAGAACACCGGGGAGCTGTTTTTT. This translates into CASSGYGGQNTGELFF.

This clonotype was seen repeatedly, ten times or more. The CDR3 loop is CSAKTIEGYSYQETQYF. CDR3 in DNA: TGCAGTGCTAAAACGATAGAGGGGTATTCTTACCAAGAGACCCAGTACTTC. V is TRBV20-1 and J is TRBJ2-5, with D possibly called TRBD1 or TRBD2 (5 bases each). V was pared by 4 bases and J by 0 bases, with 21 bases between. The CDR3 extends over 17 amino acids. Germline CDR1 DFQATT, CDR2 SNEGSKA (reference sequence).

This clonotype was found a few times. This chain connects TRBV7-2 to TRBJ2-7; D ambiguous. V was cut by 5 bases and J by 6 bases, with 11 bases left in between. This CDR3 has 12 amino acids. The germline V gene has CDR1 SGHTA and CDR2 FQGNSA. The CDR3, as DNA: TGTGCCAGCAGCCCTCCCGTAGGCGAGCAGTACTTC. This sequence encodes CASSPPVGEQYF.

This clonotype was recorded at least ten times. CDR3 sequence: CAIRDAWTRSTQYF. CDR3 DNA sequence: TGTGCCATCAGGGACGCATGGACTAGGTCTACCCAGTACTTC. The chain carries TRBV10-3 and TRBJ2-5; TRBD2 aligns across 7 bases. Germline CDR1 ENHRY, CDR2 SYGVKD. This CDR3 is built from 14 residues. V was clipped by 6 bases and J by 8 bases; unmatched bases: 12.

This clonotype was seen many times. The chain employs TRBV6-2 or TRBV6-3 and TRBJ2-7; 8 bases map to TRBD2. This CDR3 has 14 residues. The V segment lost 7 bases and the J segment 7 bases; nucleotides outside the gene matches: 12. The germline V gene has CDR1 MNHEY and CDR2 SVGEGT. CDR3 amino acids: CASTRLAPAFEQYF. In DNA form, the CDR3 reads TGTGCCAGCACCCGACTAGCGCCGGCTTTTGAGCAGTACTTC.

This clonotype has just a few counts. The DNA for the CDR3 is TGCAGTGCTAGAGGGGGGACAGGGGGCTCCAACACTGAAGCTTTCTTT. Its translation is CSARGGTGGSNTEAFF. V is TRBV20-1 and J is TRBJ1-1, with 12 bases aligning to TRBD1. V gave up 1 base and J gave up 2 bases; unmatched junction bases: 5. Germline V gene data show CDR1 as DFQATT and CDR2 as SNEGSKA (reference sequence). This CDR3 contains 16 residues.

The table lists this clonotype with many counts. The J gene is TRBJ2-7, the V gene TRBV12-3 or TRBV12-4; D possibly corresponds to TRBD1 (5 bases). Trimming stripped 2 bases from V and 6 bases from J, with 11 bases between. CDR3 length: 13 residues. CDR3 loop: CASSLNPGIEQYF. The CDR3 DNA reads as TGTGCCAGCAGTTTAAATCCAGGGATCGAGCAGTACTTC.

The sample holds a few counts of this clonotype. The chain joins TRBV7-2 to TRBJ1-1; 8 bases line up with TRBD1. The germline V gene encodes CDR1 SGHTA and CDR2 FQGNSA. This CDR3 is built from 16 residues. Trimming cost V 2 bases and J 0 bases; bases outside gene matches: 5. The CDR3: CASSLTGTGLNTEAFF. CDR3 DNA: TGTGCCAGCAGCTTAACCGGGACAGGATTGAACACTGAAGCTTTCTTT.

This clonotype was counted many times. The chain has TRBV24-1 and TRBJ2-5, with D perhaps being TRBD1 or TRBD2 (5 bases each). The length of the CDR3 is 14 residues. Per germline, CDR1 KGHDR and CDR2 SFDVKD. V was shortened by 2 bases and J by 1 base, with 7 bases between the two germline ends. DNA for the CDR3: TGTGCCACCAGTGATTCGGGGACCCAAGAGACCCAGTACTTC. The encoded protein is CATSDSGTQETQYF.

Ten or more counts support this clonotype. V and J are TRBV10-3 and TRBJ1-1, with D possibly matching TRBD1 (5 bases). This CDR3 comprises 15 residues. Trimming stripped 0 bases from V and 4 bases from J, with 12 bases between. Per the germline V gene, CDR1 is ENHRY and CDR2 is SYGVKD. CDR3 protein: CAISESWRDSTEAFF. CDR3 sequence (DNA): TGTGCCATCAGTGAGTCGTGGCGGGACTCCACTGAAGCTTTCTTT.

This clonotype came up many times. The chain recombines TRBV5-1 with TRBJ1-1; possibly TRBD1 for D (6 bases). The germline V gene encodes CDR1 SGHRS and CDR2 YFSETQ. V was shortened by 0 bases and J by 6 bases, with 9 bases between the two germline ends. This CDR3 contains 13 residues. The CDR3: CASSLDRVAEAFF. In DNA, the CDR3 is TGCGCCAGCAGCTTGGACAGGGTGGCTGAAGCTTTCTTT.